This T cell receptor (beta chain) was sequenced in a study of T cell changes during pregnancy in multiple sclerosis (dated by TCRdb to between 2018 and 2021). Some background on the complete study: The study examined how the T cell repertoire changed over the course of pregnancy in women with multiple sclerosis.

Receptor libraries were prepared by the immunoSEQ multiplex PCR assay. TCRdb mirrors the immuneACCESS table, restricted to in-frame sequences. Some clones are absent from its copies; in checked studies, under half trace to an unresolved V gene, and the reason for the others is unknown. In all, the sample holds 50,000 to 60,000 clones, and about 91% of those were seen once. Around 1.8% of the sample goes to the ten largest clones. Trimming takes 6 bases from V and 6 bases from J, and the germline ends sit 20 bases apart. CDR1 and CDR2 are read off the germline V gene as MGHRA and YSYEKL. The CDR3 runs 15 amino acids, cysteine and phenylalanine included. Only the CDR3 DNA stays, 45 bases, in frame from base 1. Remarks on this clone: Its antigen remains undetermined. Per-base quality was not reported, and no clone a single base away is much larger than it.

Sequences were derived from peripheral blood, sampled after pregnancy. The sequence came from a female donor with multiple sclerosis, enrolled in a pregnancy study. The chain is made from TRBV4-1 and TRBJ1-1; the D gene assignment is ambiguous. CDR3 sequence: CASRPTQGSFAEAFF. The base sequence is TGCGCCAGCAGACCGACACAAGGGAGTTTCGCTGAAGCTTTCTTT.